This T cell receptor (beta chain) was identified in a study of spatial heterogeneity in lung cancer. Turning to the study itself: Alpha-chain sequences were detected in numbers that were consistently lower than beta-chain sequences.

Every molecule of TCR cDNA had its own unique molecular identifier. TCRdb redid the calling of the 5' RACE reads with MiXCR, one entry per CDR3 protein. The sample contains 13,000 to 15,000 distinct CDR3 sequences, 10% to 13% of which appear only once. CDR3 size: 15 residues. Germline assignment: CDR1 SSHAT and CDR2 FNYEAQ (reference sequence). Documented time point: sample taken at primary tumor resection. No cell sorting; template was whole RNA from tumor, lung tissue or PBMC. Donors were some 72 untreated early-stage non-small cell lung cancer patients. There are many counts of this clonotype. At one end the junction does not follow the germline gene, possibly because of a read error.

The material sequenced was PBMCs, taken at surgery. The chain has TRBV7-7 and TRBJ2-1, with 9 nucleotides matching TRBD1. The receptor comes from a female donor with early-stage non-small cell lung cancer. CDR3 residues: CASSLGTGLYNEQFF. The CDR3 DNA reads as TGTGCTAGCAGCTTAGGGACAGGGTTGTACAATGAGCAGTTCTTC.